This record looks at one T cell receptor beta chain sequence and its context. Cohorts were determined from participant-reported clinical history. Resolution of symptoms, clearance, or two negative PCRs was present in recovered Cohort 3 donors. Sequencing was performed with immunoSEQ multiplex PCR; in TCRdb, only in-frame clones are kept and a portion is missing. This sample yields fewer than 400,000 clones, of which 70% to 90% are seen a single time; roughly 2% belongs to the top ten. The sample originates from a study of blood T cell repertoires in COVID-19. CDR3 size: 14 residues. The V segment lost 4 bases and the J segment 4 bases; nucleotides outside the gene matches: 5. Germline V lookup: CDR1 SGDLS, CDR2 YYNGEE.

The TCR originated in a man younger than 45 who had recovered from COVID-19. The chain carries TRBV9 and TRBJ1-1; 9 nucleotides match TRBD1. The sequenced sample was PBMCs or T cells enriched from blood (not recorded which). CDR3 coding DNA: TGTGCCAGCAGCCGGGGACAGGGACCCACTGAAGCTTTCTTT. This encodes CASSRGQGPTEAFF.